These T cell receptor beta chains were read from a single sample in a study of T cells in Graves' hyperthyroidism and ophthalmopathy. TCRdb recomputed calls from the multiplex PCR reads with MiXCR, one row per CDR3 protein. Of around 610,000 distinct CDR3 sequences in the sample, over 12% are singletons; the top ten hold about 4.5%. The sample consisted of blood. These receptors all come from a woman aged 40 to 50 with Graves' ophthalmopathy. CDR3s include the opening cysteine and the closing phenylalanine or tryptophan. D genes are given only for firm matches. A row's size may be missing; if present it is once, few, many or a size class.

j_call d_call v_call clone_size cdr3_nt cdr3_aa
TRBJ2-7 TRBD2 TRBV19 many TGTGCCACCGCCCGGGGGACTAGCGGTATCTCAACCTACGAGCAGTACTTC CATARGTSGISTYEQYF
TRBJ1-1 - TRBV7-9 few TGTGCCAGCAGCTCCCCTCCAGCAGGTGCAGCTTTCTTT CASSSPPAGAAFF
TRBJ1-5 TRBD1 TRBV30 many TGTGCCTGGAGTGTCGGGACAGGGGATCAGCCCCAGCATTTT CAWSVGTGDQPQHF
TRBJ1-5 - TRBV28 many TGTGCCAGCAGGGGAGACAGTAGCAATCAGCCCCAGCATTTT CASRGDSSNQPQHF
TRBJ2-1 TRBD2 TRBV7-2 - TGTGCCAGCAGCTTGAGCGGGATCAACACCAATGAGCAGTTCTTC CASSLSGINTNEQFF
TRBJ2-2 TRBD1 TRBV9 - TGTGCCAGCAGTGATACAGGGGCCGACACCGGGGAGCTGTTTTTT CASSDTGADTGELFF
TRBJ2-7 TRBD2 TRBV30 few TGTGCCTTGGCTCTGGCGGGAGTGTCCTACGAGCAGTACTTC CALALAGVSYEQYF
TRBJ1-3 - TRBV4-3 - TGCGCCAGCAGCCAAGATAGGAGCGAGGGGGGAAACACCATATATTTT CASSQDRSEGGNTIYF
TRBJ1-2 - TRBV7-6 many TGTGCCAGCAGCTTAGCCCCCCTCCAGGGTGGCTACACCTTC CASSLAPLQGGYTF
TRBJ2-7 - TRBV6-2/TRBV6-3 - TGTGCCAGCAGTTCCCTAGTCGACTCCTACGAGCAGTACTTC CASSSLVDSYEQYF
TRBJ2-7 - TRBV30 many TGTGCCTGGAGTGTACGACAGGCGGACGAGCAGTACTTC CAWSVRQADEQYF
TRBJ1-1 - TRBV19 many TGTGCCAGTAGTCCAGGGGTGTGGGACACTGAAGCTTTCTTT CASSPGVWDTEAFF
TRBJ2-3 TRBD2 TRBV3-1 - TGTGCCAGCAGCCAAGACACTAGCGCAGATACGCAGTATTTT CASSQDTSADTQYF
TRBJ2-7 - TRBV10-2 few TGCGCCAGCAGCCAGGACTTCATGTACGAGCAGTACTTC CASSQDFMYEQYF
TRBJ2-7 - TRBV6-1 many TGTGCCAGCAGTGGCAGCCCCTACGAGCAGTACTTC CASSGSPYEQYF
TRBJ1-5 - TRBV4-1 many TGCGCCAGCAGCCAAGCAGGGGCGGGCAATCAGCCCCAGCATTTT CASSQAGAGNQPQHF
TRBJ2-7 TRBD2 TRBV4-3 - TGCGCCAGCAGCCAAAGGGCAGCGGGAGGTTCCTCCTACGAGCAGTACTTC CASSQRAAGGSSYEQYF
TRBJ1-2 - TRBV6-1 few TGTGCCAGCAGGGAAAATACCGGGACATACTATGGCTACACCTTC CASRENTGTYYGYTF
TRBJ2-2 - TRBV7-2 few TGTGCCAGCAGCTCCCACCCTGGGGCCGGGGAGCTGTTTTTT CASSSHPGAGELFF
TRBJ2-7 TRBD2 TRBV4-2 many TGTGCCAGCAGCCAAGTCGCCGGGACTAGCGGGACCTACGAGCAGTACTTC CASSQVAGTSGTYEQYF
TRBJ2-3 - TRBV11-2 - TGTGCCAGCAGCTTAGATCGCCCTGCTTCTTGCGGGCCCGCATGTTTT CASSLDRPASCGPACF
TRBJ2-7 - TRBV28 - TGTGCCAGCAGTCAAACAGGGTTTTCCTACGAGCAGTACTTC CASSQTGFSYEQYF
TRBJ1-1 - TRBV7-8 - TGTGCCAGCAGCTTAGAGGGGACCATCACATATGCTTTCTTT CASSLEGTITYAFF
TRBJ1-5 - TRBV6-2/TRBV6-3 many TGTGCCAGCAGCGCTCCGGACTTTAGCAATCAGCCCCAGCATTTT CASSAPDFSNQPQHF
TRBJ2-6 - TRBV20-1 many TGCAGTGCTAGAGATCCAAGGGTTGCCGGGGCCAACGTCCTGACTTTC CSARDPRVAGANVLTF
TRBJ1-3 - TRBV20-1 many TGCAGTGCTAGAGTAAAGGGAGGAAACACCATATATTTT CSARVKGGNTIYF